A selection of T cell receptor beta chains follows, all from one sample in a study of T cells in Graves' hyperthyroidism and ophthalmopathy. TCRdb itself ran the multiplex PCR reads through MiXCR, one entry per CDR3 protein. The repertoire holds a few hundred thousand distinct CDR3 sequences, with about 45% as singletons. The sequenced sample was peripheral blood or thyroid tissue (not recorded which). The receptors originated from a woman aged 18-30 years with Graves' hyperthyroidism. Each CDR3 is given with its conserved first and last residue. The order of the fields is D gene, V gene, J gene, clone size, CDR3 DNA, CDR3 protein. D genes are given only for firm matches. Size is stated for part of the rows, as once, few or many counts, or as a class when the clone is expanded.

d_call: TRBD1; v_call: TRBV25-1; j_call: TRBJ1-4; clone_size: many; cdr3_nt: TGTGCCAGCAGTGAATCCCTATCCTGGGACAGCCTTAATGAAAAACTGTTTTTT; cdr3_aa: CASSESLSWDSLNEKLFF
d_call: TRBD1; v_call: TRBV20-1; j_call: TRBJ1-2; clone_size: many; cdr3_nt: TGCAGTGCACCCGGACAGGCCTATGGCTACACCTTC; cdr3_aa: CSAPGQAYGYTF
d_call: TRBD1; v_call: TRBV29-1; j_call: TRBJ1-5; clone_size: .; cdr3_nt: TGCAGCGTTGAGGTCAGGGGGGAGCAGCCCCAGCATTTT; cdr3_aa: CSVEVRGEQPQHF
d_call: .; v_call: TRBV9; j_call: TRBJ2-7; clone_size: few; cdr3_nt: TGTGCCAGCAGCGTAGAAAGCGTTGACGGTGACGAGCAGTACTTC; cdr3_aa: CASSVESVDGDEQYF
d_call: .; v_call: TRBV2; j_call: TRBJ1-6; clone_size: .; cdr3_nt: TGTGCCAGCAGAGTCGACAGGAATAATTCACCCCTCCACTTT; cdr3_aa: CASRVDRNNSPLHF
d_call: .; v_call: TRBV10-3; j_call: TRBJ2-5; clone_size: few; cdr3_nt: TGTGCCATCAAGGGTACAGGACAAGAGACCCAGTACTTC; cdr3_aa: CAIKGTGQETQYF
d_call: .; v_call: TRBV20-1; j_call: TRBJ1-5; clone_size: .; cdr3_nt: TGCAGTGTCCAAAGGGAGCCCCAGCATTTT; cdr3_aa: CSVQREPQHF
d_call: .; v_call: TRBV29-1; j_call: TRBJ1-1; clone_size: few; cdr3_nt: TGCAGCGCCGGGGGAGCGAAAAGAAACACTGAAGCTTTCTTT; cdr3_aa: CSAGGAKRNTEAFF
d_call: .; v_call: TRBV15; j_call: TRBJ1-5; clone_size: .; cdr3_nt: TGTGCCACCAGCAGTGGGGGATTCAATCAGCCCCAGCATTTT; cdr3_aa: CATSSGGFNQPQHF
d_call: .; v_call: TRBV15; j_call: TRBJ2-7; clone_size: .; cdr3_nt: TGTGCCACTGCAAAGAGGGAAGAGCAGTACTTC; cdr3_aa: CATAKREEQYF
d_call: .; v_call: TRBV5-1; j_call: TRBJ2-7; clone_size: .; cdr3_nt: TGCGCCAGCAGCTTGGAGGGTCACGAGCAGTACTTC; cdr3_aa: CASSLEGHEQYF
d_call: TRBD2; v_call: TRBV29-1; j_call: TRBJ2-3; clone_size: few; cdr3_nt: TGCAGCGTTGTACCTGGACTAGTGCCGACGCAGTATTTT; cdr3_aa: CSVVPGLVPTQYF
d_call: TRBD1; v_call: TRBV2; j_call: TRBJ2-7; clone_size: .; cdr3_nt: TGTGCCAGCACCCCCACCTGGACAGGGGCGAGGGTGGAGCAGTACTTC; cdr3_aa: CASTPTWTGARVEQYF
d_call: .; v_call: TRBV6-2/TRBV6-3; j_call: TRBJ1-1; clone_size: .; cdr3_nt: TGTGCCAGCACCCTGGGAACTCAAGCTTTCTTT; cdr3_aa: CASTLGTQAFF
d_call: .; v_call: TRBV13; j_call: TRBJ1-2; clone_size: many; cdr3_nt: TGTGCCGTCCCTCAGAGGGTGGGTCCGGACACCTTC; cdr3_aa: CAVPQRVGPDTF
d_call: .; v_call: TRBV7-8; j_call: TRBJ2-5; clone_size: .; cdr3_nt: TGTGCCAGCAGACGTTACCAACTGGACCAAGAGACCCAGTACTTC; cdr3_aa: CASRRYQLDQETQYF
d_call: TRBD1; v_call: TRBV19; j_call: TRBJ1-1; clone_size: .; cdr3_nt: TGTGCCAGCAGTATGACAGGGCTGAACACTGAAGCTTTCTTT; cdr3_aa: CASSMTGLNTEAFF
d_call: .; v_call: TRBV20-1; j_call: TRBJ2-2; clone_size: .; cdr3_nt: TGCAGTGCATGGAGGTCCGGGGAGCTGTTTTTT; cdr3_aa: CSAWRSGELFF
d_call: .; v_call: TRBV10-3; j_call: TRBJ1-6; clone_size: .; cdr3_nt: TGTGCCAGCAGTGATGGGCACTTTACCTATAATTCACCCCTCCACTTT; cdr3_aa: CASSDGHFTYNSPLHF
d_call: .; v_call: TRBV7-9; j_call: TRBJ1-1; clone_size: many; cdr3_nt: TGTGCCATTTCTCCGGAGGCCACTGAAGCTTTCTTT; cdr3_aa: CAISPEATEAFF
d_call: .; v_call: TRBV7-2; j_call: TRBJ1-2; clone_size: few; cdr3_nt: TGTGCCAGCAAACACCTGGGAGACTATGGCTACACCTTC; cdr3_aa: CASKHLGDYGYTF
d_call: TRBD1; v_call: TRBV10-3; j_call: TRBJ1-2; clone_size: .; cdr3_nt: TGTGCCATCAGGTGGACAGGGGGCTACACCTTC; cdr3_aa: CAIRWTGGYTF
d_call: .; v_call: TRBV9; j_call: TRBJ2-5; clone_size: few; cdr3_nt: TGTGCCAGCAGCGTAGAGGGTGACGAGACCCAGTACTTC; cdr3_aa: CASSVEGDETQYF
d_call: TRBD1; v_call: TRBV7-6; j_call: TRBJ1-2; clone_size: .; cdr3_nt: TGTGCCAGCAGCGCCCGGGACAGGGGGTATGGCTACACCTTC; cdr3_aa: CASSARDRGYGYTF